The 10 T cell receptor beta chains below were found in one sample sequenced in a study of T cells in Graves' hyperthyroidism and ophthalmopathy. The CDR3 regions of TCR beta were amplified from RNA transcripts. The HTBI primer set served for first-round RT-PCR of the TCR CDR3. TCRdb recomputed calls from the multiplex PCR reads with MiXCR, one row per CDR3 protein. The repertoire holds about 700,000 distinct CDR3 sequences, with about 15% as singletons. Sequenced input: blood. Source of these receptors: a woman aged 18-29 years with Graves' hyperthyroidism.

This clonotype has at least ten counts. The chain joins TRBV5-1 to TRBJ2-6; 8 bases map to TRBD2. Losses at the gene ends were 4 bases for V and 0 bases for J; bases not matched to a gene: 0. CDR1 and CDR2 (germline): SGHRS, YFSETQ. There are 15 residues in the CDR3. The DNA of the CDR3 is TGCGCCAGCAGCCGGGGGGGCTCTGGGGCCAACGTCCTGACTTTC. Translated, it gives CASSRGGSGANVLTF. The whole variable domain, remainder taken from reference TRBV5-1 and TRBJ2-6, is KAGVTQTPRYLIKTRGQQVTLSCSPISGHRSVSWYQQTPGQGLQFLFEYFSETQRNKGNFPGRFSGRQFSNSRSEMNVSTLELGDSALYLCASSRGGSGANVLTFGAGSRLTVL.

Points on this clonotype: The junction departs from germline at one end; a sequencing error may be responsible. The rearrangement links TRBV6-1 to TRBJ2-7, with D unresolved. CDR1 and CDR2 from the germline V gene are MNHNS and SASEGT. This CDR3 is built from 17 residues. The CDR3 protein is CASSLAQASASSYKQYF. CDR3 coding DNA: TGTGCCAGCAGTCTCGCTCAGGCCAGCGCGTCCTCCTACAAGCAGTACTTC.

Notes on this clonotype: A junction boundary mismatches the germline segment, possibly from a read error. The chain has TRBV6-2 or TRBV6-3 and TRBJ2-7, with TRBD2 matching over 8 bases. This CDR3 is built from 14 residues. From germline, CDR1 is MNHEY and CDR2 SVGEGT. CDR3 loop: CSSNSAGANYEQYF. The CDR3 DNA follows: TGTTCCAGCAACTCAGCGGGAGCGAACTACGAGCAGTACTTC.

The rearrangement uses TRBV12-3 or TRBV12-4 and TRBJ2-1; 9 bases fit TRBD2. This CDR3 spans 16 amino acids. V was clipped by 5 bases and J by 0 bases; unmatched bases: 5. CDR3 region: CASSGSGSLSYNEQFF. The CDR3, as DNA: TGTGCCAGCAGTGGTAGCGGGAGCCTCTCCTACAATGAGCAGTTCTTC.

The V and J genes are TRBV20-1 and TRBJ2-5; 9 bases map to TRBD2. The CDR3 is 14 amino acids. V lost 6 bases to trimming and J lost 0 bases; unmatched junction nucleotides: 5. Germline-derived CDR1 and CDR2 are DFQATT and SNEGSKA (reference sequence). The CDR3 region is CSAKRGVHQETQYF. In DNA, the CDR3 is TGCAGTGCGAAGCGGGGGGTTCACCAAGAGACCCAGTACTTC.

This clonotype was picked up many times. The chain uses TRBV12-3 or TRBV12-4 and TRBJ2-5; possible D gene TRBD1, 5 bases. This CDR3 contains 17 residues. V was trimmed by 4 bases and J by 2 bases, leaving 20 bases between them. CDR3 coding DNA: TGTGCCAGCAGTTACAGGACGGTTTCCAAATTACAAGAGACCCAGTACTTC. As protein: CASSYRTVSKLQETQYF.

The chain is built from TRBV9 and TRBJ2-3; 7 bases align to TRBD1. This CDR3 has 15 amino acids. Germline-derived CDR1 and CDR2 are SGDLS and YYNGEE. V shed 3 bases, J shed 4 bases, and the junction held 8 bases outside the gene matches. CDR3 loop: CASSAWDSEADTQYF. The DNA for the CDR3 is TGTGCCAGCAGCGCCTGGGACAGCGAGGCAGATACGCAGTATTTT.

This clonotype came up many times. The V call is TRBV20-1, the J call TRBJ2-1, with TRBD2 identical over 12 bases. The CDR3 is made up of 13 amino acids. Unmatched junction bases numbered 2, after V lost 5 bases and J lost 6 bases. CDR1 DFQATT and CDR2 SNEGSKA come from the germline V gene (reference sequence). The CDR3 DNA is TGCAGTGCTGAACTAGCGGGGGGCAATGAGCAGTTCTTC. This encodes CSAELAGGNEQFF.

This clonotype was observed at least ten times. Here the CDR3 DNA reads TGTGCCAGCAGCTCCACAGGGGGTTCTTATGACGAGCAGTACTTC. Translated: CASSSTGGSYDEQYF. V usage is TRBV28 and J usage is TRBJ2-7, with 8 bases lining up with TRBD1. V shed 6 bases and J 5 bases; nucleotides not matched to a gene: 12. The CDR3 consists of 15 residues. Germline values: CDR1 MDHEN, CDR2 SYDVKM.

This clonotype was seen more than once but under ten times. The chain couples TRBV18 to TRBJ2-2; TRBD1 aligns across 8 bases. The ends lost 3 bases at V and 5 bases at J; junction bases unmatched: 5. The length of the CDR3 is 15 residues. Germline CDR1 and CDR2: KGHSH and LQKENI. CDR3: CASSPWTGRTGELFF. CDR3 nucleotides: TGTGCCAGCTCACCTTGGACAGGGCGTACCGGGGAGCTGTTTTTT.